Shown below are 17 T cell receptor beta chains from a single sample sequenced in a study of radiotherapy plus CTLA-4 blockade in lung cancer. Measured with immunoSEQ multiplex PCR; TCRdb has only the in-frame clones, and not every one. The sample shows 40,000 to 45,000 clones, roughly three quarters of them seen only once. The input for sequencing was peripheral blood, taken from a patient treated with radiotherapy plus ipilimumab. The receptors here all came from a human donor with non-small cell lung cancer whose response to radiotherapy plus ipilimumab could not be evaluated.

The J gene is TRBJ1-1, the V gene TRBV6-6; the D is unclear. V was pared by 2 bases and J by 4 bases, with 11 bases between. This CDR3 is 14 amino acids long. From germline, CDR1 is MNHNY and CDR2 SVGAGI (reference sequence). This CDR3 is CASSYRGSGTEAFF. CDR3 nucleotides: TGTGCCAGCAGTTACCGCGGGTCGGGCACTGAAGCTTTCTTT.

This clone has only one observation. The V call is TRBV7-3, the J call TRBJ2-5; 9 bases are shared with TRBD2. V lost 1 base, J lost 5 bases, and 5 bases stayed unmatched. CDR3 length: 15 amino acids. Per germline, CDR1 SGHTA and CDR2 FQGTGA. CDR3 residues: CASSLMGTSPETQYF. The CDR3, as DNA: TGTGCCAGCAGCTTAATGGGGACTAGCCCTGAGACCCAGTACTTC. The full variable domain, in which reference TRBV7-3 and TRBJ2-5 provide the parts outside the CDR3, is GAGVSQTPSNKVTEKGKYVELRCDPISGHTALYWYRQSLGQGPEFLIYFQGTGAADDSGLPNDRFFAVRPEGSVSTLKIQRTERGDSAVYLCASSLMGTSPETQYFGPGTRLLVL.

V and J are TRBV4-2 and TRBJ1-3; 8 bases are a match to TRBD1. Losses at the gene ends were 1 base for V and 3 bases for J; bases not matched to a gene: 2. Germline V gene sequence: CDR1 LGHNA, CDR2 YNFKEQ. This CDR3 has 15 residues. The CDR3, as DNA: TGTGCCAGCAGCCAAGCAGGGGGCGGTGGAAACACCATATATTTT. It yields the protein CASSQAGGGGNTIYF.

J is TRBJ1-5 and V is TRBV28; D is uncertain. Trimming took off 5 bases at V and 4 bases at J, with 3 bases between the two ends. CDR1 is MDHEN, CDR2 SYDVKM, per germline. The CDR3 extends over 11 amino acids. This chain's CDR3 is CASSQNQPQHF. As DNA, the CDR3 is TGTGCCAGCAGTCAGAATCAGCCCCAGCATTTT.

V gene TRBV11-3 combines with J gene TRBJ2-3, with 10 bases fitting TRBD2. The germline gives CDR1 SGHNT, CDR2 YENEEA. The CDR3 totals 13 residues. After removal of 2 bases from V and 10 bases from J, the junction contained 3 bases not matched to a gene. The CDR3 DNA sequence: TGTGCCAGCAGCTTACCAGCGGGGGGGGCGCAGTATTTT. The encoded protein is CASSLPAGGAQYF.

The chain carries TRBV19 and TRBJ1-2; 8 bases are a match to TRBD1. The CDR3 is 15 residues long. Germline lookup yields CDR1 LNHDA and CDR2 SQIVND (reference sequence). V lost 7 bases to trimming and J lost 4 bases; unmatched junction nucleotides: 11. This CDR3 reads CASTPRGPYGYGYTF. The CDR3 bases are TGTGCCAGTACTCCCAGGGGGCCCTACGGCTATGGCTACACCTTC. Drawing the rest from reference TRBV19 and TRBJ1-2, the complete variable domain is DGGITQSPKYLFRKEGQNVTLSCEQNLNHDAMYWYRQDPGQGLRLIYYSQIVNDFQKGDIAEGYSVSREKKESFPLTVTSAQKNPTAFYLCASTPRGPYGYGYTFGSGTRLTVV.

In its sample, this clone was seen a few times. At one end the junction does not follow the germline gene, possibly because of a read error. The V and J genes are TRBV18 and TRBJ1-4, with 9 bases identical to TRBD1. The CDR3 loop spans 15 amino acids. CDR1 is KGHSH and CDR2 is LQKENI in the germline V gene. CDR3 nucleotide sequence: TGTGCCAGCTCTCCACAGGGGGCCACTAATGAAAAACTGTTTTTT. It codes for CASSPQGATNEKLFF.

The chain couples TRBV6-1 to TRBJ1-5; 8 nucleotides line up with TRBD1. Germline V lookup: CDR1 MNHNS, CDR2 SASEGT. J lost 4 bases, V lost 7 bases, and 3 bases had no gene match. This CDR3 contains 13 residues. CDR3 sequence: CASMGQVNQPQHF. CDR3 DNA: TGTGCCAGCATGGGACAGGTTAATCAGCCCCAGCATTTT.

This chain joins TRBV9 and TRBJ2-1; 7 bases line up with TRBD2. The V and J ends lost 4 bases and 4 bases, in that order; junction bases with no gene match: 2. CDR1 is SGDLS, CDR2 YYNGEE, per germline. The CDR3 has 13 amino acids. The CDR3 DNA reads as TGTGCCAGCAGCCACGGGGGGTACAATGAGCAGTTCTTC. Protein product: CASSHGGYNEQFF.

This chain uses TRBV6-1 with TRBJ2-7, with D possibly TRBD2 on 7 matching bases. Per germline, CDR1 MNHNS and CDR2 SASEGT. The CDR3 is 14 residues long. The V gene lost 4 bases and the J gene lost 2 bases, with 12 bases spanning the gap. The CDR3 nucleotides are TGTGCCAGCAGTGTGGGGGGGCCGCCCTACGAGCAGTACTTC. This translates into CASSVGGPPYEQYF.

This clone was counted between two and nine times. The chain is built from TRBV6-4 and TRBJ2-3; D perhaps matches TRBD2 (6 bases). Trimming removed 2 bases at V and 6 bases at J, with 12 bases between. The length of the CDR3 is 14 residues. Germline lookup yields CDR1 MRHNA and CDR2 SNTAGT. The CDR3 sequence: CASSDGGNRDTQYF. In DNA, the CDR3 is TGTGCCAGCAGTGACGGGGGGAACAGGGATACGCAGTATTTT.

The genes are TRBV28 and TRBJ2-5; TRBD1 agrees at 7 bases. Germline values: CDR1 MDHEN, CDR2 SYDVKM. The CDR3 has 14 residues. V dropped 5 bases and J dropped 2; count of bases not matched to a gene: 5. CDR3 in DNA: TGTGCCAGCAGTCCGGGACAGCTACAAGAGACCCAGTACTTC. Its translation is CASSPGQLQETQYF.

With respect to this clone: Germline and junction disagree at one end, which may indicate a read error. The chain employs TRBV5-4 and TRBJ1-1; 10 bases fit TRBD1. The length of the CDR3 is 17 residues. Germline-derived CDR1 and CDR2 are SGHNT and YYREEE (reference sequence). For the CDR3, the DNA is TGTGCCAGCAGCTTGGCCCCCCCGGGACAGGGGAACATTGAAGCTTTCTTT. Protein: CASSLAPPGQGNIEAFF.

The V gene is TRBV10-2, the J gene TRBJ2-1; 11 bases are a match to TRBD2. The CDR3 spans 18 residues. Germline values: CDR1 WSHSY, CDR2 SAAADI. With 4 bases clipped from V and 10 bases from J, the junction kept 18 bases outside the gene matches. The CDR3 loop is CASSGTTFSGRAWGEQFF. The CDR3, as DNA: TGCGCCAGCAGTGGCACGACCTTTAGCGGGAGGGCCTGGGGGGAGCAGTTCTTC.

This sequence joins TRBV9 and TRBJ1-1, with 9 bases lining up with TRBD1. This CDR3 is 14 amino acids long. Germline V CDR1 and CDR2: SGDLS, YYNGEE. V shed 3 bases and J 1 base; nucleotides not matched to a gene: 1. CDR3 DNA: TGTGCCAGCAGCGCGGGACAGGGGAACACTGAAGCTTTCTTT. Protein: CASSAGQGNTEAFF.

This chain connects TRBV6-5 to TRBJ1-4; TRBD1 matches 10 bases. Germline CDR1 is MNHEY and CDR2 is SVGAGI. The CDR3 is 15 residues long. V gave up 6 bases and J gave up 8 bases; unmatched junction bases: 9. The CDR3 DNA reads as TGTGCCAGCAGGCAAACCGGGACAGGGGAAGAAAAACTGTTTTTT. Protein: CASRQTGTGEEKLFF.

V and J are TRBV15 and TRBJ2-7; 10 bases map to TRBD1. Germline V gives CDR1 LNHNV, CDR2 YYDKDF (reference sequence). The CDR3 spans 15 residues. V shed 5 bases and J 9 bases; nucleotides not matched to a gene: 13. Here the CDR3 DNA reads TGTGCCACCAGCGGCCGGGACAGGGGAACAAAGGGGCAGTACTTC. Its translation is CATSGRDRGTKGQYF.